This entry concerns a single T cell receptor beta chain. The antigen remains unidentified. The sample originates from a study of T cell responses to AZD1222 COVID-19 vaccine. Across the study: Second doses at about 4 or about 12 weeks were pooled.

Findings and caveats of the study: Spike-specific TCR breadth rose after two AZD1222 doses, and depth rose as well. After the peak T cell response, and only then, were repertoires sampled.

The protocol was immunoSEQ multiplex PCR, while the TCRdb copy is restricted to in-frame clones and leaves out a portion. The sample shows over 85,000 clones, approximately 86% of them seen only once. This TCR was recovered from an adult in good health. The specimen was peripheral blood, collected on day 0 of AZD1222 vaccination.

The CDR3 here is CASSAPAFNEQFF. CDR3 coding DNA: TGCGCCAGCAGCGCCCCAGCTTTCAATGAGCAGTTCTTC. V is TRBV5-1 and J is TRBJ2-1, with D unresolved. Germline lookup yields CDR1 SGHRS and CDR2 YFSETQ. V gave up 4 bases and J gave up 6 bases, with 11 bases separating them. The CDR3 consists of 13 residues.